A selection of T cell receptor beta chains follows, all from one sample in a study of T cell responses to AZD1222 COVID-19 vaccine. The table came from immunoSEQ multiplex PCR; TCRdb's copy has only in-frame clones and leaves some out. The sample yields over 130,000 clones, about 89% seen once. The sample consisted of peripheral blood, taken on day 0 of AZD1222 vaccination. The source is an adult in good health. Each CDR3 is given with its conserved first and last residue. A D gene is named only where the DNA matches it firmly. Clone size is shown for a subset of rows, as once, few, many or a class of expanded clone.

v_call: TRBV5-4; d_call: NA; j_call: TRBJ2-5; clone_size: NA; cdr3_nt: TGTGCCAGCAGCTTGGATGGGGGCCTGACCCAGTACTTC; cdr3_aa: CASSLDGGLTQYF
v_call: TRBV5-1; d_call: TRBD2; j_call: TRBJ2-1; clone_size: NA; cdr3_nt: TGCGCCAGCAGCCTATTTAGCGGGAGGGCCGGGCAGTTCTTC; cdr3_aa: CASSLFSGRAGQFF
v_call: TRBV7-9; d_call: NA; j_call: TRBJ1-4; clone_size: NA; cdr3_nt: TGTGCCAGCAGCTCGGGGGCGTCTGGTAATGAAAAACTGTTTTTT; cdr3_aa: CASSSGASGNEKLFF
v_call: TRBV20-1; d_call: TRBD2; j_call: TRBJ2-1; clone_size: NA; cdr3_nt: TGCAGTGCTAGTGGCCTAGCGGGAGAAAGCTCCTACAATGAGCAGTTCTTC; cdr3_aa: CSASGLAGESSYNEQFF
v_call: TRBV13; d_call: NA; j_call: TRBJ2-3; clone_size: NA; cdr3_nt: TGTGCCAGCAGTGAAACGGGGGCGTTTTCGACAGATACGCAGTATTTT; cdr3_aa: CASSETGAFSTDTQYF
v_call: TRBV5-6; d_call: NA; j_call: TRBJ1-5; clone_size: NA; cdr3_nt: TGTGCCAGCAGCTACCTCCGGGACATCAATCAGCCCCAGCATTTT; cdr3_aa: CASSYLRDINQPQHF
v_call: TRBV5-1; d_call: NA; j_call: TRBJ2-7; clone_size: NA; cdr3_nt: TGCGCCAGCAGCCTACAGGGCTACGAGCAGTACTTC; cdr3_aa: CASSLQGYEQYF
v_call: TRBV23-1; d_call: TRBD1; j_call: TRBJ2-7; clone_size: NA; cdr3_nt: TGCGCCAGCAGTCCGCATGAAGGGACAGTACCATACGAGCAGTACTTC; cdr3_aa: CASSPHEGTVPYEQYF
v_call: TRBV5-1; d_call: NA; j_call: TRBJ2-7; clone_size: NA; cdr3_nt: TGCGCCAGCAGCTTGACTTTGGGGTCCTACGAGCAGTACTTC; cdr3_aa: CASSLTLGSYEQYF
v_call: TRBV7-9; d_call: TRBD1; j_call: TRBJ1-1; clone_size: once; cdr3_nt: TGTGCCAGCAGACAGGGGGCGGGCACTGAAGCTTTCTTT; cdr3_aa: CASRQGAGTEAFF
v_call: TRBV4-2; d_call: NA; j_call: TRBJ2-7; clone_size: NA; cdr3_nt: TGTGCCAGCCGTCTTAACACATACGAGCAGTACTTC; cdr3_aa: CASRLNTYEQYF